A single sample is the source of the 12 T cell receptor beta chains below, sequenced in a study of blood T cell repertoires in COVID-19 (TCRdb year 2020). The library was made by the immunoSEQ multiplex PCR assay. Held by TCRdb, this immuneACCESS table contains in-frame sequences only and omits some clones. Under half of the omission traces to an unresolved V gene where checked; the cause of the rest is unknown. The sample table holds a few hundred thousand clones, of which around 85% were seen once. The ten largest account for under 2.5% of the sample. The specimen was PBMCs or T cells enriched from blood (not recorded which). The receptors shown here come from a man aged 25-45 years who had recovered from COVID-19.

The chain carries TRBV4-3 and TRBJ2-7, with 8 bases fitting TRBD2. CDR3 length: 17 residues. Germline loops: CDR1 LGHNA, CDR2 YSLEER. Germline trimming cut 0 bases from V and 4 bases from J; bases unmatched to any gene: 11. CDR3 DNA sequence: TGCGCCAGCAGCCAAGATTGGCGGGGGGCCAGTGGATACGAGCAGTACTTC. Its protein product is CASSQDWRGASGYEQYF.

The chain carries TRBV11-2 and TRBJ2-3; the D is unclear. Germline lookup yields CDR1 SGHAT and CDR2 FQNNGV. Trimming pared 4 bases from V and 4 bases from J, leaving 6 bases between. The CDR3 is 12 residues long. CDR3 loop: CASSSRSDTQYF. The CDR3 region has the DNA TGTGCCAGCAGCTCTCGGTCAGATACGCAGTATTTT.

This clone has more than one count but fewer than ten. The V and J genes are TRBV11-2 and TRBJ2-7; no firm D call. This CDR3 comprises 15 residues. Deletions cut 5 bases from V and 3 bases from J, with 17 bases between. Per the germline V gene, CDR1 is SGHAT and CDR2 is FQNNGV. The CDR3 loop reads CASSPHREIYYEQYF. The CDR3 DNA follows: TGTGCCAGCAGCCCACACAGAGAAATATACTACGAGCAGTACTTC.

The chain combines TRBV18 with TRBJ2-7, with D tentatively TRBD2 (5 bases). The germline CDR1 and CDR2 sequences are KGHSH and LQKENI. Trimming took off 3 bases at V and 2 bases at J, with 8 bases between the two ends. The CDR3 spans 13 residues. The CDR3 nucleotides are TGTGCCAGCTCACCCTCCGGGACCTACGAGCAGTACTTC. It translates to CASSPSGTYEQYF.

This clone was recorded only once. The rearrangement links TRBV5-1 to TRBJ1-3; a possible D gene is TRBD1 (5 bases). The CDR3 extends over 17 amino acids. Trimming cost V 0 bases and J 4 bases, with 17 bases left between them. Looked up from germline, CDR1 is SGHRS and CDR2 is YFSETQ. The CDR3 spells CASSLDAIGAGGNTIYF. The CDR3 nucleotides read TGCGCCAGCAGCTTGGACGCGATAGGGGCAGGGGGAAACACCATATATTTT.

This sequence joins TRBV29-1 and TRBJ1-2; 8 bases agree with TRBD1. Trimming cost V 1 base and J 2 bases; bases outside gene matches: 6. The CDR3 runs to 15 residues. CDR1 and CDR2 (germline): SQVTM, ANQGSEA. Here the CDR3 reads CSVEGLTGGNYGYTF. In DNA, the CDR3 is TGCAGCGTTGAAGGACTAACAGGGGGGAACTATGGCTACACCTTC. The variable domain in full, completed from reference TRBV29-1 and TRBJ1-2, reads SAVISQKPSRDICQRGTSLTIQCQVDSQVTMMFWYRQQPGQSLTLIATANQGSEATYESGFVIDKFPISRPNLTFSTLTVSNMSPEDSSIYLCSVEGLTGGNYGYTFGSGTRLTVV.

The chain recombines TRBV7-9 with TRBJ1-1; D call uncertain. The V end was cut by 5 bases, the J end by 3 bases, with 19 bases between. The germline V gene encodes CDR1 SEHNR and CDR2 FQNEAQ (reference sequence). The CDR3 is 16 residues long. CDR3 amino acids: CASSHRRSGFDTEAFF. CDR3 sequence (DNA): TGTGCCAGCAGCCATCGACGATCGGGTTTCGACACTGAAGCTTTCTTT.

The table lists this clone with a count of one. Here the CDR3 reads CASSEVPTGRNQPQHF. CDR3 nucleotides: TGTGCCAGCAGTGAAGTTCCGACAGGGCGTAATCAGCCCCAGCATTTT. The rearrangement links TRBV6-1 to TRBJ1-5; 7 nucleotides agree with TRBD1. J gave up 4 bases and V 1 base, and 7 bases lay outside the gene matches. The CDR3 totals 16 residues. Germline CDR1 and CDR2: MNHNS and SASEGT.

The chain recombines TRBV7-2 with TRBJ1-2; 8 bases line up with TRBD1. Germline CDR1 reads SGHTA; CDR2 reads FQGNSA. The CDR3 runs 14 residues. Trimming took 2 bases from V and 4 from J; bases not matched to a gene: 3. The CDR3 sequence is CASSLNTGGYGYTF. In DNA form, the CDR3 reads TGTGCCAGCAGCTTAAATACAGGGGGCTATGGCTACACCTTC.

CDR3 loop: CASSQIQQQETQYF. The CDR3 coding sequence is TGTGCCAGCAGCCAAATACAGCAACAAGAGACCCAGTACTTC. The chain joins TRBV3-1 (or the pseudogene TRBV3-2) to TRBJ2-5; D gene ambiguous. Per the germline V gene, CDR1 is LGHDT and CDR2 is YNNKEL (reference sequence). This CDR3 is 14 amino acids long. The germline V and J ends were trimmed by 2 bases and 2 bases, with 9 bases remaining between them.

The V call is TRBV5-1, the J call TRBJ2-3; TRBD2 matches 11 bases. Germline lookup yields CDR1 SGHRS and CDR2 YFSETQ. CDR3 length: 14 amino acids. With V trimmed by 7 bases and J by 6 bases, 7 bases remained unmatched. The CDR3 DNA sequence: TGCGCCAGCCGTTTGGCTAGCGGGGGGGATACGCAGTATTTT. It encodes CASRLASGGDTQYF.

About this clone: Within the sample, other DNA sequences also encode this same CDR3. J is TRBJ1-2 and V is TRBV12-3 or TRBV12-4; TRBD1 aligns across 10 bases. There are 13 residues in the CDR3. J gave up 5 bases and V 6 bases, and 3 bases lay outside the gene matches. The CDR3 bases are TGTGCCAGCAGCCCGGGACAGGGGTATGGCTACACCTTC. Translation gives CASSPGQGYGYTF.